Listed here are 24 T cell receptor beta chains from one sample, sequenced in a study of cytomegalovirus exposure and HLA in healthy donors. It was with 60 Vbeta and 13 Jbeta primers that the PCR ran. Only in-frame clones appear in the TCRdb table, and some are missing; sequencing was by immunoSEQ multiplex PCR. The sample holds some 150,000 clones, around four fifths seen once. Sequencing input: PBMCs. Receptors were obtained from a woman between 40 and 55 years old in good health and CMV-seronegative.

Note on this clone: At one boundary the junction diverges from the germline segment, which might be a read error. This chain connects TRBV7-8 to TRBJ2-7; 8 bases match TRBD2. Germline V gene lookup returns CDR1 SGHVS and CDR2 FQNEAQ. The CDR3 contains 15 residues. The CDR3 sequence is CVSSLVQAGDRKQYF. CDR3 sequence (DNA): TGTGTCAGCAGCTTAGTTCAAGCGGGAGATCGGAAGCAGTACTTC.

The chain combines TRBV2 with TRBJ1-5; D is perhaps TRBD1 (5 bases). This CDR3 spans 14 amino acids. CDR1 SNHLY and CDR2 FYNNEI come from the germline V gene. Trimming pared 6 bases from V and 4 bases from J, leaving 13 bases between. CDR3 region: CASSPTDRNQPQHF. The CDR3 DNA is TGTGCCAGCAGCCCTACAGACAGAAATCAGCCCCAGCATTTT.

In DNA, the CDR3 is TGTGCCAGCAGCGTAGAGGGACAGGGTTCTCTGTACTTC. Protein product: CASSVEGQGSLYF. The rearrangement uses TRBV9 and TRBJ2-4, with 9 positions matching TRBD1. J lost 15 bases, V lost 0 bases, and 7 bases had no gene match. CDR1 is SGDLS, CDR2 YYNGEE, per germline. CDR3 length: 13 residues.

J is TRBJ2-7 and V is TRBV7-3; 7 nucleotides line up with TRBD2. Germline CDR1 is SGHTA and CDR2 is FQGTGA. V was pared by 4 bases and J by 3 bases, with 15 bases of the junction left unmatched. The CDR3 is 17 residues long. The CDR3 here is CASSSSLGLAAYYEQYF. For the CDR3, the DNA is TGTGCCAGCAGCTCCAGCCTGGGGCTAGCGGCATACTACGAGCAGTACTTC.

The CDR3 bases are TGTGCCAGCAGTCCCCAGCGGGAAAAACTGTTTTTT. It specifies CASSPQREKLFF. The genes are TRBV28 and TRBJ1-4; D gene uncertain. Trimming shortened V by 5 bases and J by 8 bases, and 9 bases separated the two germline ends. The CDR3 extends over 12 amino acids. Germline CDR1 is MDHEN and CDR2 is SYDVKM.

CDR3 coding DNA: TGTGCCAGCAGCGTAGCTCAGGGGCCCTTCTACGAGCAGTACTTC. This codes for CASSVAQGPFYEQYF. The rearrangement uses TRBV9 and TRBJ2-7; D might be TRBD1 (6 bases). Germline assignment: CDR1 SGDLS and CDR2 YYNGEE. The CDR3 loop spans 15 amino acids. Trimming removed 0 bases at V and 3 bases at J, with 13 bases between.

The chain is built from TRBV4-3 and TRBJ2-1, with 7 nucleotides matching TRBD1. The CDR3 runs 16 residues. Per germline, CDR1 LGHNA and CDR2 YSLEER. V lost 6 bases and J lost 5; bases outside the gene matches: 13. CDR3 loop: CASRLSWTGEDNEQFF. For the CDR3, the DNA is TGCGCCAGCAGGCTGAGTTGGACAGGAGAAGACAATGAGCAGTTCTTC.

J is TRBJ1-1 and V is TRBV5-6; 7 bases fit TRBD1. Germline V lookup: CDR1 SGHDT, CDR2 YYEEEE. The trim removed 5 bases at V and 1 base at J, leaving 14 bases unmatched. CDR3 size: 17 residues. The CDR3 reads CASSFRLGGQRNTEAFF. The CDR3 DNA follows: TGTGCCAGCAGTTTCCGGTTGGGGGGACAGCGGAACACTGAAGCTTTCTTT.

V gene TRBV10-3 combines with J gene TRBJ2-2; no reliable D call. Trimming shortened V by 4 bases and J by 5 bases, and 14 bases separated the two germline ends. The CDR3 extends over 15 amino acids. Germline CDR1 and CDR2: ENHRY and SYGVKD. The CDR3 sequence: CAISGQVAATGELFF. The CDR3 region has the DNA TGTGCCATCAGTGGTCAGGTGGCTGCTACCGGGGAGCTGTTTTTT.

The rearrangement joins TRBV7-9 to TRBJ1-2; a possible D gene is TRBD1 (5 bases). Trimming pared 3 bases from V and 0 bases from J, leaving 17 bases between. This CDR3 is built from 17 residues. In germline, CDR1 is SEHNR, CDR2 FQNEAQ (reference sequence). CDR3 region: CASSLPWGLEANYGYTF. CDR3 DNA sequence: TGTGCCAGCAGCTTGCCCTGGGGACTGGAAGCTAACTATGGCTACACCTTC. The full variable domain, completed using reference TRBV7-9 and TRBJ1-2, is DTGVSQNPRHKITKRGQNVTFRCDPISEHNRLYWYRQTLGQGPEFLTYFQNEAQLEKSRLLSDRFSAERPKGSFSTLEIQRTEQGDSAMYLCASSLPWGLEANYGYTFGSGTRLTVV.

V is TRBV5-1 and J is TRBJ1-5; D is ambiguous. Per germline, CDR1 SGHRS and CDR2 YFSETQ. The V gene lost 0 bases and the J gene lost 5 bases, with 9 bases spanning the gap. The CDR3 has 14 residues. The CDR3 is CASSLAEGHQPQHF. CDR3 in DNA: TGCGCCAGCAGCTTGGCCGAGGGTCATCAGCCCCAGCATTTT.

The CDR3 loop reads CASSLDPGLAKNIQYF. The CDR3 DNA follows: TGTGCCAGCAGCTTGGATCCGGGATTAGCCAAAAACATTCAGTACTTC. The V and J genes are TRBV5-6 and TRBJ2-4; possible D gene TRBD2, 5 bases. Germline-derived CDR1 and CDR2 are SGHDT and YYEEEE. This CDR3 has 16 amino acids. The ends were cut back, 0 bases at V and 0 bases at J, with 10 bases in the middle.

This sequence joins TRBV7-2 and TRBJ2-1; 9 bases are a match to TRBD2. Germline values: CDR1 SGHTA, CDR2 FQGNSA. The CDR3 is made up of 15 amino acids. V shed 3 bases and J 7 bases; nucleotides not matched to a gene: 7. The CDR3 DNA follows: TGTGCCAGCAGCTTTAGCGGGAGTGGGGGGAATGAGCAGTTCTTC. Amino acid sequence: CASSFSGSGGNEQFF.

V usage is TRBV4-3 and J usage is TRBJ2-1, with 7 bases matching TRBD2. Germline V gene lookup returns CDR1 LGHNA and CDR2 YSLEER. With V trimmed by 0 bases and J by 0 bases, 8 bases remained unmatched. The CDR3 loop spans 18 amino acids. The CDR3 DNA reads TGCGCCAGCAGCCAAGAAGTGCCCCTAGCGGACTCCTACAATGAGCAGTTCTTC. As protein: CASSQEVPLADSYNEQFF.

V is TRBV27 and J is TRBJ2-3; D perhaps matches TRBD1 (6 bases). There are 16 residues in the CDR3. Germline-derived CDR1 and CDR2 are MNHEY and SMNVEV (reference sequence). V lost 6 bases to trimming and J lost 2 bases, with 18 bases between them. The CDR3 DNA follows: TGTGCCAGCAGCAACCCCAGGGGAGTGAACACAGATACGCAGTATTTT. The encoded protein is CASSNPRGVNTDTQYF.

The gene calls are TRBV6-5 and TRBJ2-1; D unresolved. V lost 1 base, J lost 9 bases, and 10 bases lay in between. The CDR3 covers 13 residues. Germline-derived CDR1 and CDR2 are MNHEY and SVGAGI. CDR3 in amino acids: CASSYFVRSEQFF. The CDR3 coding sequence is TGTGCCAGCAGTTACTTTGTCCGCAGTGAGCAGTTCTTC.

V usage is TRBV6-1 and J usage is TRBJ1-5; TRBD1 might be the D (6 bases). The CDR3 is made up of 15 amino acids. Germline V gene sequence: CDR1 MNHNS, CDR2 SASEGT. V was trimmed by 7 bases and J by 1 base, leaving 14 bases between them. CDR3 loop: CASTVGDISNQPQHF. DNA for the CDR3: TGTGCCAGCACCGTAGGGGACATAAGCAATCAGCCCCAGCATTTT.

This chain uses TRBV19 with TRBJ1-4; TRBD1 might be the D (6 bases). The CDR3 totals 14 residues. Germline CDR1 reads LNHDA; CDR2 reads SQIVND (reference sequence). V lost 7 bases and J lost 4, with 13 bases in between. CDR3 sequence reads: CASKHREYNEKLFF. DNA for the CDR3: TGTGCCAGTAAGCACAGGGAGTATAATGAAAAACTGTTTTTT. The full variable domain, in which reference TRBV19 and TRBJ1-4 provide the parts outside the CDR3, is DGGITQSPKYLFRKEGQNVTLSCEQNLNHDAMYWYRQDPGQGLRLIYYSQIVNDFQKGDIAEGYSVSREKKESFPLTVTSAQKNPTAFYLCASKHREYNEKLFFGSGTQLSVL.

In this sample, this clone turned up a few times. V usage is TRBV4-3 and J usage is TRBJ1-2; the D is unclear. Deletions cut 0 bases from V and 5 bases from J, with 7 bases between. Germline assignment: CDR1 LGHNA and CDR2 YSLEER. The CDR3 length is 13 residues. The DNA of the CDR3 is TGCGCCAGCAGCCAAGAAACAATTTATGGCTACACCTTC. Translated, it gives CASSQETIYGYTF.

CDR3 coding DNA: TGCGCCAGCAGCTTGGGCGGAACACTAGCGGAGCAGTACTTC. Translation: CASSLGGTLAEQYF. V usage is TRBV5-1 and J usage is TRBJ2-7; TRBD2 matches at 7 bases. Germline values: CDR1 SGHRS, CDR2 YFSETQ. Trimming took 0 bases from V and 7 from J; bases not matched to a gene: 7. This CDR3 contains 14 residues.

The rearrangement links TRBV6-5 to TRBJ2-7; a possible D gene is TRBD2 (5 bases). CDR3 length: 13 residues. Germline lookup yields CDR1 MNHEY and CDR2 SVGAGI. Trimming took off 2 bases at V and 3 bases at J, with 8 bases between the two ends. CDR3 bases: TGTGCCAGCAGTTACGCGGGCTTCTACGAGCAGTACTTC. It translates to CASSYAGFYEQYF.

The V gene is TRBV27, the J gene TRBJ2-7; TRBD1 matches 9 bases. CDR1 is MNHEY, CDR2 SMNVEV, per germline (reference sequence). The CDR3 loop spans 15 amino acids. Losses at the gene ends were 6 bases for V and 5 bases for J; bases not matched to a gene: 11. In DNA form, the CDR3 reads TGTGCCAGCAGCCCGACCGGGACAGGGTTCCACGAGCAGTACTTC. This gives the protein CASSPTGTGFHEQYF.

The chain links TRBV18 to TRBJ2-7; 10 nucleotides line up with TRBD1. The CDR3 runs 14 residues. Per the germline V gene, CDR1 is KGHSH and CDR2 is LQKENI. Trimming removed 3 bases from V and 6 bases from J; junction bases left unmatched: 5. CDR3 amino acids: CASSPGTGVGEQYF. Here the CDR3 DNA reads TGTGCCAGCTCACCCGGGACAGGGGTTGGCGAGCAGTACTTC.

The V call is TRBV19, the J call TRBJ1-5; possible D gene TRBD1, 5 bases. V lost 1 base and J lost 6, with 16 bases in between. The CDR3 contains 16 residues. CDR1 and CDR2 (germline): LNHDA, SQIVND (reference sequence). In nucleotides, the CDR3 is TGTGCCAGTAGTATAGCAGGGAAAAGGCTTAGTCAGCCCCAGCATTTT. This translates into CASSIAGKRLSQPQHF.